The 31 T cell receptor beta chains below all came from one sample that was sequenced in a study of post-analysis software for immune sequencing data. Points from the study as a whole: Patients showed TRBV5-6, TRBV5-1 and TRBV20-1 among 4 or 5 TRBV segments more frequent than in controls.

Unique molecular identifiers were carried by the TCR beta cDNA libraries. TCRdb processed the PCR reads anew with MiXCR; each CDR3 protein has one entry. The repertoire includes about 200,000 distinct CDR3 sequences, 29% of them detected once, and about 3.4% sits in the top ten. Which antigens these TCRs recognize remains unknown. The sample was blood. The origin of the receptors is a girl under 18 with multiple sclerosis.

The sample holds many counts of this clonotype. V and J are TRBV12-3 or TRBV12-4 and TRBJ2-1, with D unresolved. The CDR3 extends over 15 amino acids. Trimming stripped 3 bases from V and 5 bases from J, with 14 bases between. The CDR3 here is CASSFWPRTDNEQFF. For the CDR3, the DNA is TGTGCCAGCAGTTTTTGGCCTCGTACAGACAATGAGCAGTTCTTC.

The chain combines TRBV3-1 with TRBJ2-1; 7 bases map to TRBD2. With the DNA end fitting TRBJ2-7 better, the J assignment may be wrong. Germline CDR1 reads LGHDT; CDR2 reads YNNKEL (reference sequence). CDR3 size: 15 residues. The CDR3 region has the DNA TGTGCCAGCAGCCCGATTCGCGGGGACTACAATGAGCAGTACTTC. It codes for CASSPIRGDYNEQYF.

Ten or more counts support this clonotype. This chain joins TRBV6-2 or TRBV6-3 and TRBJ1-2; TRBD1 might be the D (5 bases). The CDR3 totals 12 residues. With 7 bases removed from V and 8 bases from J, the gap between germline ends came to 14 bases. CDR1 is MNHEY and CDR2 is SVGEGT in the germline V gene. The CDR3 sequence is CASTTGVRGYTF. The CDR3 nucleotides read TGTGCCAGCACTACAGGAGTACGCGGCTACACCTTC.

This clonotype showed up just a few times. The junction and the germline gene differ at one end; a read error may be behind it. The CDR3 loop is CASSLYRPGTDAQYF. CDR3 in DNA: TGCGCCAGCAGCTTGTATCGTCCAGGGACAGATGCGCAGTATTTT. The chain recombines TRBV5-1 with TRBJ2-3; TRBD1 matches 7 bases. The CDR3 spans 15 residues. CDR1 is SGHRS, CDR2 YFSETQ, per germline.

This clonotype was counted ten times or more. CDR3 nucleotide sequence: TGTGCCACGCAGGGAGTCTGGACTGAAGCTTTCTTT. Translation gives CATQGVWTEAFF. The J gene is TRBJ1-1, the V gene TRBV28, with D perhaps TRBD1 (5 bases). Germline V lookup: CDR1 MDHEN, CDR2 SYDVKM. CDR3 length: 12 amino acids. V gave up 10 bases and J gave up 5 bases, with 14 bases separating them.

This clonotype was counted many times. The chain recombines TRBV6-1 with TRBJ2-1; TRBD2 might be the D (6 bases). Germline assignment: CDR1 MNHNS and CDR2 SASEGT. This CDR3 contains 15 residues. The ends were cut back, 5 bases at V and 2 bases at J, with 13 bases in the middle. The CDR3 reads CASSPLAIPYNEQFF. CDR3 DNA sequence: TGTGCCAGCAGTCCGCTAGCGATCCCCTACAATGAGCAGTTCTTC.

Here the CDR3 reads CASSRRGQLELFF. The CDR3, as DNA: TGTGCCAGCAGCCGAAGGGGACAGTTGGAGCTGTTTTTT. The V gene is TRBV3-1, the J gene TRBJ2-2; 7 bases fit TRBD1. CDR3 length: 13 residues. Germline CDR1 is LGHDT and CDR2 is YNNKEL (reference sequence). Unmatched junction bases numbered 6, after V lost 4 bases and J lost 10 bases.

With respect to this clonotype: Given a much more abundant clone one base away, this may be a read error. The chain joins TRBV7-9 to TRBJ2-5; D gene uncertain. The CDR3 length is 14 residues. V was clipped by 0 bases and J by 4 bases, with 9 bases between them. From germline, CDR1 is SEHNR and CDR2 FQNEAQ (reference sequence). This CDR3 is CASSLAGRIETQYF. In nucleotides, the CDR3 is TGTGCCAGCAGCTTAGCGGGAAGGATAGAGACCCAGTACTTC.

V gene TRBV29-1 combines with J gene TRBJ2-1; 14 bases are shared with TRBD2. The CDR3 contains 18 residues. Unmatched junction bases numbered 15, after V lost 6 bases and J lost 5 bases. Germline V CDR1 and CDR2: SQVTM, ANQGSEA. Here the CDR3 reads CSVATGTSGRGGNNEQFF. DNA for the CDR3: TGCAGCGTCGCCACCGGGACTAGCGGGAGAGGAGGGAACAATGAGCAGTTCTTC.

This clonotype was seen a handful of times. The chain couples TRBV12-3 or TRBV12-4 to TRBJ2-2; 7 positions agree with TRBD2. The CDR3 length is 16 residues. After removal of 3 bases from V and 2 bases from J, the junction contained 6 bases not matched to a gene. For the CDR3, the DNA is TGTGCCAGCAGTTTGGGGCTAGCGGTTAACACCGGGGAGCTGTTTTTT. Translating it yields CASSLGLAVNTGELFF.

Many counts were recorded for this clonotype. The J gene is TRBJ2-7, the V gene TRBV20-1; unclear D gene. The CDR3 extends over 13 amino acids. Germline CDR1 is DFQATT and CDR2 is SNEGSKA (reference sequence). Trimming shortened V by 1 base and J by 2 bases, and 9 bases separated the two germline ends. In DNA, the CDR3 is TGCAGTGCTAGAGGAAACAACCCCTACGAGCAGTACTTC. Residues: CSARGNNPYEQYF.

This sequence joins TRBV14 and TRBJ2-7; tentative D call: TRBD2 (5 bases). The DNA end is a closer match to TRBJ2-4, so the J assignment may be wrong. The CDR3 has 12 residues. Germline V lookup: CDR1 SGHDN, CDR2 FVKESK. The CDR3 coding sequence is TGTGCCAGCAGCTCTAGCCCGAGCATTCAGTACTTC. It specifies CASSSSPSIQYF.

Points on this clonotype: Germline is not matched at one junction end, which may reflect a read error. DNA of the CDR3: TGCAGCGCCGGGACAGAACGCTCTGGAAACACCAGATATTTT. It specifies CSAGTERSGNTRYF. The V and J genes are TRBV29-1 and TRBJ1-3; 7 bases agree with TRBD1. CDR3 length: 14 residues. The germline CDR1 and CDR2 sequences are SQVTM and ANQGSEA.

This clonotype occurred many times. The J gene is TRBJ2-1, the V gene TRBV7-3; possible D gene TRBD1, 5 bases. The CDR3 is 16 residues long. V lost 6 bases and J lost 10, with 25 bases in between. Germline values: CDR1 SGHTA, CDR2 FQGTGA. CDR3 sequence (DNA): TGTGCCAGCAGTAAGTTTGGTCAGGGTCTTGTGGGAGAGCAGTTCTTC. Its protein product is CASSKFGQGLVGEQFF.

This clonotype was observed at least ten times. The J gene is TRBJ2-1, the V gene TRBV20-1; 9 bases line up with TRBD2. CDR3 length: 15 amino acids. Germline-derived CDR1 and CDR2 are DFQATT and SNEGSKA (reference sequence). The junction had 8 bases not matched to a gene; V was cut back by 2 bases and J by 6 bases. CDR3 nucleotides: TGCAGTGCTAGACTTAGCGGGAGTGATAGCAATGAGCAGTTCTTC. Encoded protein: CSARLSGSDSNEQFF.

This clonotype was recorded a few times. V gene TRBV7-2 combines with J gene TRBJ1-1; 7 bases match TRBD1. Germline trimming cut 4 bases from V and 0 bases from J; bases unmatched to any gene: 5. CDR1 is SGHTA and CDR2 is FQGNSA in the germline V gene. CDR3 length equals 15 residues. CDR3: CASSSGQAMNTEAFF. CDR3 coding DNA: TGTGCCAGCAGCTCCGGACAGGCCATGAACACTGAAGCTTTCTTT.

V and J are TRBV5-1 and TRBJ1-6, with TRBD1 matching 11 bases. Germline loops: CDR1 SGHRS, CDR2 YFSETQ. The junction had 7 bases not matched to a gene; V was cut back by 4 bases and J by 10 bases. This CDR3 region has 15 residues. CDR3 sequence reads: CASSRTGGAESPLHF. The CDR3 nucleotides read TGCGCCAGCAGCAGGACAGGGGGCGCGGAATCACCCCTCCACTTT.

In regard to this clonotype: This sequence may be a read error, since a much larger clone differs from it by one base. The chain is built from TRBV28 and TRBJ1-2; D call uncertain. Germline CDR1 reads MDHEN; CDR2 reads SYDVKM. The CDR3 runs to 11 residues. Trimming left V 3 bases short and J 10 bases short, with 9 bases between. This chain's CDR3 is CASSFRGDYTF. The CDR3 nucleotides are TGTGCCAGCAGTTTTCGAGGTGACTACACCTTC.

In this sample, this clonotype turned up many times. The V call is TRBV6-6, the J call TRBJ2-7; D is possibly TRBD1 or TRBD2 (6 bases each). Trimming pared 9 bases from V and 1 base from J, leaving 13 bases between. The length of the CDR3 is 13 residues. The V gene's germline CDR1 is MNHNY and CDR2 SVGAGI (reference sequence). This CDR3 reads CASKRGGSYEQYF. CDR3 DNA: TGTGCCAGTAAAAGAGGGGGGTCCTACGAGCAGTACTTC.

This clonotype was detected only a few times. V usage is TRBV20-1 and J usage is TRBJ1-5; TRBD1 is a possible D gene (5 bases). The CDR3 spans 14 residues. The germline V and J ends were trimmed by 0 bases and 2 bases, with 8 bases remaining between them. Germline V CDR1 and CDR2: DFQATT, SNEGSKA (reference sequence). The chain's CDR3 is CSARDTGGNQPQHF. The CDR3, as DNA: TGCAGTGCTAGAGATACAGGAGGCAATCAGCCCCAGCATTTT.

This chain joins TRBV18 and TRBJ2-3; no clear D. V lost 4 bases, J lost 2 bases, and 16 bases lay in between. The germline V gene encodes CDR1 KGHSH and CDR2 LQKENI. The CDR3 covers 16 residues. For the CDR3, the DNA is TGTGCCAGCTCACGCCCGGCTAAGGGTTACACAGATACGCAGTATTTT. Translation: CASSRPAKGYTDTQYF.

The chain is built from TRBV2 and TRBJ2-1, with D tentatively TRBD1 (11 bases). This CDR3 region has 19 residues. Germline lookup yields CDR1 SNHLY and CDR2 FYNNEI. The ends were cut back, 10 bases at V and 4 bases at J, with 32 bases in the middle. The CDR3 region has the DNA TGTGCCACGGTCCCTGGGACAGGGGGAACAGCGGGAGGGTACAATGAGCAGTTCTTC. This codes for CATVPGTGGTAGGYNEQFF. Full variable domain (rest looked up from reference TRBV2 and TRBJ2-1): EPEVTQTPSHQVTQMGQEVILRCVPISNHLYFYWYRQILGQKVEFLVSFYNNEISEKSEIFDDQFSVERPDGSNFTLKIRSTKLEDSAMYFCATVPGTGGTAGGYNEQFFGPGTRLTVL.

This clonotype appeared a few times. The CDR3 region is CASSQGPQSTDTQYF. The CDR3 DNA is TGCGCCAGCAGCCAAGGGCCCCAAAGCACAGATACGCAGTATTTT. The genes are TRBV5-1 and TRBJ2-3; D gene unclear. Germline lookup yields CDR1 SGHRS and CDR2 YFSETQ. V lost 4 bases and J 0 bases, leaving 12 bases between the germline ends. This CDR3 is built from 15 residues.

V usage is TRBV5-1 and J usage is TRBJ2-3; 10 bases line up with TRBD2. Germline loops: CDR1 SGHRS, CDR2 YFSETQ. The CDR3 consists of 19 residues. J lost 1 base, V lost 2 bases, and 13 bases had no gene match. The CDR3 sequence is CASSFRLAGGQGGTDTQYF. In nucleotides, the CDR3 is TGCGCCAGCAGCTTCAGATTAGCGGGGGGCCAGGGAGGCACAGATACGCAGTATTTT.

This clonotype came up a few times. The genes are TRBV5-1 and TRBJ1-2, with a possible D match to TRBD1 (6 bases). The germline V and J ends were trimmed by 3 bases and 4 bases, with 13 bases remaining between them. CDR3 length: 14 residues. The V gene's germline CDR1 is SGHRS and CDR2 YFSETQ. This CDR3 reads CASSWGGQIYGYTF. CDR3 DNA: TGCGCCAGCAGCTGGGGAGGACAGATCTATGGCTACACCTTC.

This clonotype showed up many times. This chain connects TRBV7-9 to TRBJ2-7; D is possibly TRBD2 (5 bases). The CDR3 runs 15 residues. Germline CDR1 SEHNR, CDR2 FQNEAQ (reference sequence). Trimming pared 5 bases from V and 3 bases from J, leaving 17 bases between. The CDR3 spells CASSPRDSASYEQYF. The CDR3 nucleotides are TGTGCCAGCAGCCCCCGGGATAGCGCTAGCTACGAGCAGTACTTC.

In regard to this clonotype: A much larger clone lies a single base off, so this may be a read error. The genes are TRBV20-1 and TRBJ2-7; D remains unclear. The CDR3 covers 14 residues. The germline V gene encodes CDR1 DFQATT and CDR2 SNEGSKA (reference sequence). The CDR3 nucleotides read TGCAGTGCTAGAAGGGTAGTGACTTCCTGCGAGCAGTACTTC. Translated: CSARRVVTSCEQYF.

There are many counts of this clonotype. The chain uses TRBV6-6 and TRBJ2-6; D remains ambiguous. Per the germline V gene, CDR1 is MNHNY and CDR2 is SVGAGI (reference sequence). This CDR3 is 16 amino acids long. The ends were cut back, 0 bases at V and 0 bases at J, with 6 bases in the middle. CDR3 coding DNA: TGTGCCAGCAGTTACTCGATTGTCTCTGGGGCCAACGTCCTGACTTTC. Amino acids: CASSYSIVSGANVLTF.

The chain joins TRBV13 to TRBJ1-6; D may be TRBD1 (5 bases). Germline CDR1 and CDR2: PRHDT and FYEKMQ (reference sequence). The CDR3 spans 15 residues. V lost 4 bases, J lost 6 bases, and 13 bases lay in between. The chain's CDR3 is CASSSKTGTNSPLHF. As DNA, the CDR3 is TGTGCCAGCAGCTCCAAGACGGGGACTAATTCACCCCTCCACTTT. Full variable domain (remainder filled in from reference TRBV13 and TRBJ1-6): AAGVIQSPRHLIKEKRETATLKCYPIPRHDTVYWYQQGPGQDPQFLISFYEKMQSDKGSIPDRFSAQQFSDYHSELNMSSLELGDSALYFCASSSKTGTNSPLHFGNGTRLTVT.

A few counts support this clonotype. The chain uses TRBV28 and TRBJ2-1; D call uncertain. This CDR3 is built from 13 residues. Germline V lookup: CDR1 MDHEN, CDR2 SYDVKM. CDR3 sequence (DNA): TGTGGAGTACTTTCGAGCTCCTACAATGAGCAGTTCTTC. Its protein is CGVLSSSYNEQFF.

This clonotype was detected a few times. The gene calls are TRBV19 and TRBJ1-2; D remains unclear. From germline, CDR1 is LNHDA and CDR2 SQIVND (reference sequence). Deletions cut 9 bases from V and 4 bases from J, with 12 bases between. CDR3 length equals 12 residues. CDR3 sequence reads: CASNQDPYGYTF. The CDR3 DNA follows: TGTGCCAGCAACCAGGACCCCTATGGCTACACCTTC.